These 8 T cell receptor beta chains share one sample of origin, sequenced in a study of regulatory T cells in long-lasting Graves disease. In building TCR beta libraries, iRepertoire HTBI primers were used together with Arm-PCR of CDR3 regions. TCRdb reanalysed the multiplex PCR reads using MiXCR and keeps one entry per CDR3 protein. There are a few hundred thousand distinct CDR3 sequences in the sample; roughly a sixth occur only once, and roughly 27% lies in the top ten. As for time point: newly diagnosed GD, antithyroid drugs for less than 3 months. The TCR library was prepared using RNA isolated from PBMCs. The same sample was also used in a study of T cells in Graves' hyperthyroidism and ophthalmopathy.

The material sequenced was peripheral blood mononuclear cells (PBMCs), taken at new diagnosis, from a patient treated with antithyroid drugs. The receptor source for this set is a man aged 40-55 years with Graves disease.

This clonotype occurred many times. The DNA for the CDR3 is TGTGCCAGCAGTTTGTGGACAGGGAGCTCCTACAATGAGCAGTTCTTC. Its translation is CASSLWTGSSYNEQFF. V and J are TRBV28 and TRBJ2-1; 8 nucleotides line up with TRBD1. The CDR3 has 16 amino acids. V dropped 3 bases and J dropped 0; count of bases not matched to a gene: 4. The V gene's germline CDR1 is MDHEN and CDR2 SYDVKM.

This clonotype showed up many times. This chain joins TRBV11-3 and TRBJ2-5, with a tentative D call TRBD1 (5 bases). This CDR3 region has 17 residues. CDR1 is SGHNT and CDR2 is YENEEA in the germline V gene. V lost 4 bases to trimming and J lost 0 bases, with 18 bases between them. CDR3 coding DNA: TGTGCCAGCAGCTCTGACAGTCTGAGTTTCTACCAAGAGACCCAGTACTTC. The encoded protein is CASSSDSLSFYQETQYF.

This clonotype was picked up many times. The chain is built from TRBV7-2 and TRBJ2-3; the match to TRBD2 covers 9 bases. The DNA end is a closer match to TRBJ2-5, so the J assignment may be wrong. This CDR3 has 14 amino acids. CDR1 and CDR2 (germline): SGHTA, FQGNSA. The CDR3 is CASSPSSGAKTQYF. In DNA form, the CDR3 reads TGTGCCAGCAGCCCTTCTAGCGGGGCTAAGACCCAGTACTTC.

This clonotype was counted many times. V is TRBV7-2 and J is TRBJ2-5; tentatively, D is TRBD1 (5 bases). This CDR3 region has 13 residues. CDR1 SGHTA and CDR2 FQGNSA come from the germline V gene. V shed 1 base and J shed 6 bases, with 9 bases lying between them. The DNA of the CDR3 is TGTGCCAGCAGCTTAGGACAGCTTAAGACCCAGTACTTC. Protein product: CASSLGQLKTQYF. The whole variable domain, filled in from reference TRBV7-2 and TRBJ2-5, reads GAGVSQSPSNKVTEKGKDVELRCDPISGHTALYWYRQSLGQGLEFLIYFQGNSAPDKSGLPSDRFSAERTGGSVSTLTIQRTQQEDSAVYLCASSLGQLKTQYFGPGTRLLVL.

A remark on this clonotype: A much larger clone lies a single base off, so this may be a read error. The chain combines TRBV18 with TRBJ1-5; TRBD1 aligns across 7 bases. The CDR3 covers 14 residues. Germline V CDR1 and CDR2: KGHSH, LQKENI. The chain's CDR3 is CACSPAGGGQPQHF. The CDR3 DNA follows: TGTGCCTGCTCACCCGCAGGGGGAGGTCAGCCCCAGCATTTT.

This clonotype has a count of ten or more. The rearrangement joins TRBV6-2 or TRBV6-3 to TRBJ2-2; D ambiguous. The length of the CDR3 is 16 residues. The germline V gene has CDR1 MNHEY and CDR2 SVGEGT. Trimming took off 5 bases at V and 3 bases at J, with 16 bases between the two ends. The CDR3 nucleotides are TGTGCCAGCAGTCGTCGTGGATGGCGAGACACCGGGGAGCTGTTTTTT. Its translation: CASSRRGWRDTGELFF.

This clonotype appeared many times. The chain uses TRBV3-1 and TRBJ1-1; D is unclear. CDR3 length: 16 residues. V lost 0 bases, J lost 4 bases, and 15 bases lay in between. Germline V CDR1 and CDR2: LGHDT, YNNKEL (reference sequence). CDR3 sequence: CASSQDQGLGSTEAFF. DNA of the CDR3: TGTGCCAGCAGCCAAGACCAAGGTTTAGGGTCCACTGAAGCTTTCTTT.

This clonotype turned up a few times. The chain recombines TRBV20-1 with TRBJ1-5; tentatively, D is TRBD1 (5 bases). The ends were cut back, 1 base at V and 5 bases at J, with 15 bases in the middle. This CDR3 has 15 residues. The germline gives CDR1 DFQATT, CDR2 SNEGSKA (reference sequence). DNA for the CDR3: TGCAGTGCTAGAGGTCGGCAGGGCGTTTATCAGCCCCAGCATTTT. It codes for CSARGRQGVYQPQHF.